The 9 T cell receptor beta chains below were found in one sample sequenced in a study of human thymus T cells. It was from resections taken during corrective heart surgery that the thymus tissue came. Assay: immunoSEQ multiplex PCR; the TCRdb copy retains only in-frame clones and omits some. Among roughly 86,000 clones listed, roughly 97% were seen once. Sequenced: thymus tissue. The receptors derive from a boy younger than two with a congenital heart defect but otherwise immunologically healthy.

J is TRBJ1-4 and V is TRBV7-6; D call uncertain. With 3 bases removed from V and 0 bases from J, the gap between germline ends came to 11 bases. Germline lookup yields CDR1 SGHVS and CDR2 FNYEAQ. CDR3 length equals 16 residues. The CDR3 DNA is TGTGCCAGCAGCTTGGGCAGGCCCGCAACTAATGAAAAACTGTTTTTT. It yields the protein CASSLGRPATNEKLFF.

This clone appeared once. This chain uses TRBV27 with TRBJ1-2; 8 bases fit TRBD1. Germline CDR1 MNHEY, CDR2 SMNVEV (reference sequence). V dropped 2 bases and J dropped 4; count of bases not matched to a gene: 6. The CDR3 runs 15 residues. The CDR3 reads CASSLGGQELYGYTF. CDR3 nucleotide sequence: TGTGCCAGCAGTTTAGGGGGACAGGAACTCTATGGCTACACCTTC.

The chain combines TRBV7-9 with TRBJ2-3; weak D call: TRBD2 (6 bases). Germline CDR1 is SEHNR and CDR2 is FQNEAQ (reference sequence). This CDR3 has 19 residues. Deletions cut 0 bases from V and 3 bases from J, with 22 bases between. This CDR3 reads CASSLAEPEGWRETDTQYF. The CDR3 bases are TGTGCCAGCAGCTTAGCAGAACCAGAGGGGTGGAGGGAAACAGATACGCAGTATTTT.

The V gene is TRBV5-4, the J gene TRBJ2-7; 10 nucleotides line up with TRBD1. This CDR3 is built from 16 residues. The V segment lost 1 base and the J segment 2 bases; nucleotides outside the gene matches: 6. Germline CDR1 and CDR2: SGHNT and YYREEE (reference sequence). The CDR3 region is CASSLRGQGPAYEQYF. CDR3 DNA sequence: TGTGCCAGCAGCTTGCGGGGACAGGGGCCCGCCTACGAGCAGTACTTC.

The rearrangement links TRBV7-9 to TRBJ2-5; 9 bases map to TRBD2. Unmatched junction bases numbered 2, after V lost 8 bases and J lost 1 base. Per the germline V gene, CDR1 is SEHNR and CDR2 is FQNEAQ (reference sequence). The CDR3 runs 13 residues. For the CDR3, the DNA is TGTGCCAGCGGGACTAGCTCCCAAGAGACCCAGTACTTC. Protein: CASGTSSQETQYF.

The chain is built from TRBV6-5 and TRBJ2-1; D may correspond to TRBD1 or TRBD2 (5 bases each). The CDR3 loop spans 14 amino acids. CDR1 and CDR2 from the germline V gene are MNHEY and SVGAGI. Trimming removed 5 bases at V and 0 bases at J, with 8 bases between. CDR3 coding DNA: TGTGCCAGCAGTACTAGGGGCTCCTACAATGAGCAGTTCTTC. Protein: CASSTRGSYNEQFF.

V and J are TRBV6-4 and TRBJ1-2; 9 bases match TRBD1. The V gene's germline CDR1 is MRHNA and CDR2 SNTAGT. The CDR3 contains 14 residues. Unmatched junction bases numbered 7, after V lost 6 bases and J lost 5 bases. The DNA for the CDR3 is TGTGCCAGCAGGGATAGGGACAGGGTTTATGGCTACACCTTC. Its protein is CASRDRDRVYGYTF.

The chain carries TRBV4-3 and TRBJ2-2, with 9 bases lining up with TRBD2. CDR1 and CDR2 from the germline V gene are LGHNA and YSLEER. The CDR3 has 20 residues. V shed 0 bases and J 2 bases; nucleotides not matched to a gene: 13. In nucleotides, the CDR3 is TGCGCCAGCAGCCAAGATCGGGGTGGGGCTAGCGGGGCTAACACCGGGGAGCTGTTTTTT. Protein: CASSQDRGGASGANTGELFF.

CDR3 amino acids: CATSREGRLAPDTQYF. CDR3 nucleotides: TGTGCCACCAGCAGAGAGGGTCGGCTAGCCCCAGATACGCAGTATTTT. The chain joins TRBV15 to TRBJ2-3; TRBD2 might be the D (5 bases). V lost 0 bases and J lost 4, with 14 bases in between. Germline-derived CDR1 and CDR2 are LNHNV and YYDKDF (reference sequence). This CDR3 contains 16 residues.